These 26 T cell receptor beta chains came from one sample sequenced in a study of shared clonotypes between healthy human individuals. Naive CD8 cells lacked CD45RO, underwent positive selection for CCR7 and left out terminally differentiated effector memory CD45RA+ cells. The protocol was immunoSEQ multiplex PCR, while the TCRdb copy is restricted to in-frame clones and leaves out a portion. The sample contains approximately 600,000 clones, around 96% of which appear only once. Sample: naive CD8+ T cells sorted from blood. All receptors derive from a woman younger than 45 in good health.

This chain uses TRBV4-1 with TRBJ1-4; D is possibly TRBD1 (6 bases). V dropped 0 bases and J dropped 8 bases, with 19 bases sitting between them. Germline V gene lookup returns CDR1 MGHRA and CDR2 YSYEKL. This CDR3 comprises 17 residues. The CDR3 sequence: CASSQEGSGGKYEKLFF. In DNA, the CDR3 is TGCGCCAGCAGCCAAGAAGGAAGTGGGGGCAAATACGAAAAACTGTTTTTT.

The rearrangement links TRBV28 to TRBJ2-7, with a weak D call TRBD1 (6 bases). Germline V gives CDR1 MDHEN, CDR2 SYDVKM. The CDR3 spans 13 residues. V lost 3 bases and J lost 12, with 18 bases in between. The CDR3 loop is CASSFAGTYYPYF. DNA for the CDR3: TGTGCCAGCAGTTTCGCCGGGACATATTATCCGTACTTC.

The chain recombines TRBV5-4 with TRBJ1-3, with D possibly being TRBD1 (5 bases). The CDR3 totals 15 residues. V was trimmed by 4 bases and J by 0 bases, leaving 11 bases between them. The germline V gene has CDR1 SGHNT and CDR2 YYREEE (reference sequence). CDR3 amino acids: CASSAVDSSGNTIYF. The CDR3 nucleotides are TGTGCCAGCAGCGCCGTAGACAGCTCTGGAAACACCATATATTTT.

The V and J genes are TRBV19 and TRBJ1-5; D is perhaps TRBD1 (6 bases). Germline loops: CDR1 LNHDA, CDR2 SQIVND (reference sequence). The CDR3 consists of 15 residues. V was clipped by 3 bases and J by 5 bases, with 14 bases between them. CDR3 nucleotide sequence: TGTGCCAGTAGTATCGTGGGGGCAGGATATCAGCCCCAGCATTTT. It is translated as CASSIVGAGYQPQHF.

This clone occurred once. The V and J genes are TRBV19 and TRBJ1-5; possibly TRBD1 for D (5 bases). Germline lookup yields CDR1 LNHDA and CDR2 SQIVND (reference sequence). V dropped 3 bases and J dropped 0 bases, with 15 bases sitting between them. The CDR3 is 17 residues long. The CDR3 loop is CASSIETGPYSNQPQHF. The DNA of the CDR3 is TGTGCCAGTAGTATTGAAACAGGACCTTATAGCAATCAGCCCCAGCATTTT.

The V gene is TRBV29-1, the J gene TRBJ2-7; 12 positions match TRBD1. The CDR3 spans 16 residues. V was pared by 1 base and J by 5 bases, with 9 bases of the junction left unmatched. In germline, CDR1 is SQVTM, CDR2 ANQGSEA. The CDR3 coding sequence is TGCAGCGTTGAAGGCATACGGGACAGGGGGCCCGACGAGCAGTACTTC. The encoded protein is CSVEGIRDRGPDEQYF.

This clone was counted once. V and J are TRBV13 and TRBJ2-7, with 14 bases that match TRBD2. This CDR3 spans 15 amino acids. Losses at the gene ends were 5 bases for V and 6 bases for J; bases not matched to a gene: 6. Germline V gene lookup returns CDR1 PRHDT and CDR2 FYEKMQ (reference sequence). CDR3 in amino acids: CASSTGTSGSSEQYF. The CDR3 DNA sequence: TGTGCCAGCAGCACGGGGACTAGCGGGAGCTCCGAGCAGTACTTC.

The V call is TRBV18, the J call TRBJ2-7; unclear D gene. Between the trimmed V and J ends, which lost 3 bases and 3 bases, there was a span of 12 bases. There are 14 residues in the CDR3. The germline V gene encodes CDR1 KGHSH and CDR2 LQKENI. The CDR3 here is CASSPTGARYEQYF. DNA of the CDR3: TGTGCCAGCTCACCCACGGGCGCCCGCTACGAGCAGTACTTC.

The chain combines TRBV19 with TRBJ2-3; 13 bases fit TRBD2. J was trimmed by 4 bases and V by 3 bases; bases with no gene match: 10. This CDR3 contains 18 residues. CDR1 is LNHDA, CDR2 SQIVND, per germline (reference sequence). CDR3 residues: CASSIFPTSGRLADTQYF. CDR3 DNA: TGTGCCAGTAGTATTTTCCCGACTAGCGGGAGGTTGGCAGATACGCAGTATTTT.

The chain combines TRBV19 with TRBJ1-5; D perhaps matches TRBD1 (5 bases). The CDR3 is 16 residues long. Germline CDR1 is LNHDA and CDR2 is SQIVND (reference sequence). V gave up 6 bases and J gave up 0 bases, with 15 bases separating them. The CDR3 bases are TGTGCCAGTAGAATTTTCGGGGGGTTTAGCAATCAGCCCCAGCATTTT. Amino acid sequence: CASRIFGGFSNQPQHF.

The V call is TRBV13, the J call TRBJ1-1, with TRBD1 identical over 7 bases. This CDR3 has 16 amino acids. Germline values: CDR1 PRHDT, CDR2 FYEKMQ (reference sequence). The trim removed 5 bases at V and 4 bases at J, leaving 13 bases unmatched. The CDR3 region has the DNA TGTGCCAGCAGCCAGGGGGGGTTTCTGGAGGCCACTGAAGCTTTCTTT. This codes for CASSQGGFLEATEAFF.

CDR3 amino acids: CASSPQGGRGYGYTF. As DNA, the CDR3 is TGTGCCAGCAGCCCACAGGGAGGGAGAGGCTATGGCTACACCTTC. The chain is built from TRBV14 and TRBJ1-2, with D perhaps TRBD1 (6 bases). Between the trimmed V and J ends, which lost 4 bases and 4 bases, there was a span of 16 bases. Germline-derived CDR1 and CDR2 are SGHDN and FVKESK. This CDR3 is 15 amino acids long.

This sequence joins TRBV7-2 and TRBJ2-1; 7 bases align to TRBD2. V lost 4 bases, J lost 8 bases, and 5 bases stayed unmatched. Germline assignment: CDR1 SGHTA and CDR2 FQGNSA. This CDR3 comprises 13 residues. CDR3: CASSWGLTHEQFF. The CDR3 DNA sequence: TGTGCCAGCAGCTGGGGACTAACCCATGAGCAGTTCTTC. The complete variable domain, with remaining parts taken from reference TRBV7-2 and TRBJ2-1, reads GAGVSQSPSNKVTEKGKDVELRCDPISGHTALYWYRQSLGQGLEFLIYFQGNSAPDKSGLPSDRFSAERTGGSVSTLTIQRTQQEDSAVYLCASSWGLTHEQFFGPGTRLTVL.

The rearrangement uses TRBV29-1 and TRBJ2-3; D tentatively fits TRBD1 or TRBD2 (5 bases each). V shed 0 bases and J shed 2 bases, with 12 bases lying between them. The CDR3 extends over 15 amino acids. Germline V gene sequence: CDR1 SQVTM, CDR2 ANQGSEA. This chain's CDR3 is CSVEDIRGPTDTQYF. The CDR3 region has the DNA TGCAGCGTTGAAGACATCCGGGGCCCCACAGATACGCAGTATTTT.

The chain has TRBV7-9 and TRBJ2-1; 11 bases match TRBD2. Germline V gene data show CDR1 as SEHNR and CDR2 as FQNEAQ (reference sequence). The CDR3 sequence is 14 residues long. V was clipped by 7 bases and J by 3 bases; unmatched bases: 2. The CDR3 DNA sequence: TGTGCCAGCATAGGACTAGCGGGCTACAATGAGCAGTTCTTC. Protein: CASIGLAGYNEQFF.

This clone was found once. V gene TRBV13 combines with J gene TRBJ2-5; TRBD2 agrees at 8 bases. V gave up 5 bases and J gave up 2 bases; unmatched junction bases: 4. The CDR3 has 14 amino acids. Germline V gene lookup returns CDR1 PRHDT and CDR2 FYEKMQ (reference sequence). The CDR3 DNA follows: TGTGCCAGCAGCGCCGGGACTAGGCAAGAGACCCAGTACTTC. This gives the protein CASSAGTRQETQYF.

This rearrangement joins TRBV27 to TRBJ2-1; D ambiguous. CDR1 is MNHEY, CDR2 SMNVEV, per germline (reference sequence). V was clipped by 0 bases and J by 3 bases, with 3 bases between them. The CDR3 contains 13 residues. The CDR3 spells CASSLSYYNEQFF. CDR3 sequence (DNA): TGTGCCAGCAGTTTATCGTACTACAATGAGCAGTTCTTC.

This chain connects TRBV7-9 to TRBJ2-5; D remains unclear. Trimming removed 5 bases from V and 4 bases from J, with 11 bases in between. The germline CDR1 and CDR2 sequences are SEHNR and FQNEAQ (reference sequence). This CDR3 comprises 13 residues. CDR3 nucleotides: TGTGCCAGCAGCCCAACAGTCTCAGAGACCCAGTACTTC. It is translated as CASSPTVSETQYF.

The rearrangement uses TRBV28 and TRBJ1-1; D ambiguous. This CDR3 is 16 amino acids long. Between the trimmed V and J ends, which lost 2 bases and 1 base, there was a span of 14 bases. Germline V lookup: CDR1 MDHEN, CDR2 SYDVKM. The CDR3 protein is CASSLRVTERNTEAFF. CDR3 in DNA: TGTGCCAGCAGTTTACGAGTTACCGAGAGGAACACTGAAGCTTTCTTT.

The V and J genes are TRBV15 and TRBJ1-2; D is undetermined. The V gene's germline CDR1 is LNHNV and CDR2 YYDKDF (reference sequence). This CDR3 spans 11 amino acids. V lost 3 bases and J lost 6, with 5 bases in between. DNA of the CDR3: TGTGCCACCAGCAGTCTAAATGGCTACACCTTC. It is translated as CATSSLNGYTF.

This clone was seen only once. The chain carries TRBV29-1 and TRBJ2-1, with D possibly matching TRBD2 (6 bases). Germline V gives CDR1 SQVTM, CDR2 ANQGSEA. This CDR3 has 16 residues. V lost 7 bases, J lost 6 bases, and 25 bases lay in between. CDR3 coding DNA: TGCAGCGGAGTTGGAACGGGAGCTGGTTCATTCAATGAGCAGTTCTTC. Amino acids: CSGVGTGAGSFNEQFF.

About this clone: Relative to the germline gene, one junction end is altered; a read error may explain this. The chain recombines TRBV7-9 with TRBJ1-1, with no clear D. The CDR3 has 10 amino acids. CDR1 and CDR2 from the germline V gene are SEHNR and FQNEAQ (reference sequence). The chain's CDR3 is CASSPPMDCF. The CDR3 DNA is TGTGCCAGCAGCCCCCCCATGGATTGCTTT. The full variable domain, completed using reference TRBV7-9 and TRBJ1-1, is DTGVSQNPRHKITKRGQNVTFRCDPISEHNRLYWYRQTLGQGPEFLTYFQNEAQLEKSRLLSDRFSAERPKGSFSTLEIQRTEQGDSAMYLCASSPPMDCFGQGTRLTVV.

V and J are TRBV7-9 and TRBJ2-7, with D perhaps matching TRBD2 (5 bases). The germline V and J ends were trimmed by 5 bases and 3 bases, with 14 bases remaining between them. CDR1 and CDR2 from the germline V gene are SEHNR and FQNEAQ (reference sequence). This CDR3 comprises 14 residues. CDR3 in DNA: TGTGCCAGCAGCACTAGAGGAGCCTTCTACGAGCAGTACTTC. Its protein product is CASSTRGAFYEQYF.

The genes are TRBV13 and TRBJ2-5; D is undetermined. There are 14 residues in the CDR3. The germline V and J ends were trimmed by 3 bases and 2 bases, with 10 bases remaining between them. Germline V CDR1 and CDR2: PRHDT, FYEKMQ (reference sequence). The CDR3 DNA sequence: TGTGCCAGCAGCTTGAAATCCATGCAAGAGACCCAGTACTTC. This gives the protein CASSLKSMQETQYF.

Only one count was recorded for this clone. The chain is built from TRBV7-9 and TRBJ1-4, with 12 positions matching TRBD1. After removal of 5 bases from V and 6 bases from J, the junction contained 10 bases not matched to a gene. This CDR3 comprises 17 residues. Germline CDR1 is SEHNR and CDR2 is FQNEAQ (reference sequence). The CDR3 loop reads CASSRGTGGLLDEKLFF. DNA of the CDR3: TGTGCCAGCAGCCGCGGGACAGGGGGCTTATTAGATGAAAAACTGTTTTTT.

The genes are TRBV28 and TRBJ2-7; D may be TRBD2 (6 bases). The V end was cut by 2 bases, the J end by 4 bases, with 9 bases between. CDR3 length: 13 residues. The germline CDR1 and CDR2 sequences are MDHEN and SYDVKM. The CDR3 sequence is CASSLRGLYEQYF. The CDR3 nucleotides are TGTGCCAGCAGTTTAAGGGGACTGTACGAGCAGTACTTC. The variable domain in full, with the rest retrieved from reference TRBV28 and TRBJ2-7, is DVKVTQSSRYLVKRTGEKVFLECVQDMDHENMFWYRQDPGLGLRLIYFSYDVKMKEKGDIPEGYSVSREKKERFSLILESASTNQTSMYLCASSLRGLYEQYFGPGTRLTVT.